This paragraph covers one T cell receptor beta chain sequence. The target of this receptor is not known. Per-base qualities were not stored, and no clone one base away is much larger. TCRdb records Illumina MiSeq as the sequencer. Using fastp at Q25 and MiXCR, TCRdb reprocessed the public reads and kept productive beta chains. A single entry per CDR3 protein holds the most common genes and DNA from its merged rows. This sample has roughly 4,500 distinct CDR3 sequences in its table, and approximately 8% of those were observed once. The ten largest account for around 10% of the sample. This specimen belongs to a study. Inclusive of the bounding cysteine and phenylalanine, the CDR3 is 17 residues long. Of all the DNA, just the CDR3 is kept, 51 bases in frame from base 1. Unmatched junction bases come to 13, with V trimmed by 3 bases and J by 5 bases. According to the germline V gene, CDR1 reads SGHVS and CDR2 reads FQNEAQ.

The specimen was CD4+ T cells from synovial fluid. This sequence uses TRBV7-8 and TRBJ2-5, and 9 bases in between align with TRBD2. This receptor was obtained from a human donor with rheumatoid arthritis. The DNA sequence follows: TGTGCCAGCAGCTTCAAGACTAGCGGAATATGGTTGGAGACCCAGTACTTC. This sequence encodes CASSFKTSGIWLETQYF.